Listed below are T cell receptor beta chains from one sample, sequenced in a study of blood T cell repertoires in COVID-19. Measured with immunoSEQ multiplex PCR; TCRdb has only the in-frame clones, and not every one. The table has tens of thousands of clones, more than 65% seen once. Source material: peripheral blood. These receptors originate from an older woman with acute or convalescent COVID-19. Each CDR3 is given without its conserved first and last residue. Fields, in order: CDR3 length, J gene, V gene, clone size, D gene, CDR3 protein. D genes are given only for firm matches. For some rows the clone size is stated as once, few or many, or as a class when expanded; others skip it.

13,TRBJ2-7,TRBV6-5,NA,NA,ASSQPGHLSYEQY
12,TRBJ2-1,TRBV7-3,NA,TRBD1,ASSSRTGYNEQF
10,TRBJ2-3,TRBV2,few,NA,ASSASVRTQY
12,TRBJ1-2,TRBV19,once,NA,ASSTDRWGYGYT
12,TRBJ1-1,TRBV4-1,NA,NA,ASSQDSRGTEAF
13,TRBJ1-1,TRBV5-1,NA,TRBD1,ASSGVGTANTEAF
12,TRBJ1-2,TRBV3-1/TRBV3-2,NA,NA,ASSQGGLPASYT
12,TRBJ2-7,TRBV5-5,NA,TRBD2,ASSLEVGVAGGP
11,TRBJ1-5,TRBV12-3/TRBV12-4,NA,TRBD1,ASRGQGYQPQH
12,TRBJ1-2,TRBV10-3,NA,NA,AISARDNLYGYT
16,NA,TRBV18,NA,NA,ASSPGLLAGTSTDTQH
14,TRBJ1-6,TRBV3-1/TRBV3-2,NA,NA,ASSQDPAGRRSPLH
11,TRBJ1-1,TRBV10-3,NA,NA,AIWEGSNTEAF
12,TRBJ2-1,TRBV6-5,NA,TRBD2,ASSIGGAYNEQF
12,TRBJ1-1,TRBV6-5,NA,TRBD1,ASIYGQGANKAF
11,TRBJ1-1,TRBV7-6,NA,NA,ASRKGPDTEAF
16,TRBJ2-2,TRBV10-3,NA,TRBD2,AISPNSGLAGKTGELF